The 22 T cell receptor beta chains below all came from one sample that was sequenced in a study of T cells in Graves' hyperthyroidism and ophthalmopathy. Amplified regions were TCR beta CDR3 sequences from RNA transcripts. Carried out on the TCR CDR3, a first-round RT-PCR used the HTBI primer set. TCRdb re-derived calls from the multiplex PCR reads in MiXCR, one entry per CDR3 protein. The sample carries approximately 640,000 distinct CDR3 sequences, just under 45% recorded once. The sequencing sample was made of peripheral blood or thyroid tissue (not recorded which). Receptors were obtained from an adult man with Graves' disease, either hyperthyroidism or ophthalmopathy (not recorded which).

J is TRBJ1-2 and V is TRBV7-2, with 9 bases aligning to TRBD1. CDR1 SGHTA and CDR2 FQGNSA come from the germline V gene. Trimming took 5 bases from V and 7 from J; bases not matched to a gene: 8. CDR3 size: 14 residues. CDR3 residues: CASSLRQGDFGYTF. In DNA form, the CDR3 reads TGTGCCAGCAGCCTCAGACAGGGGGATTTTGGCTACACCTTC.

In its sample, this clonotype was seen a few times. The chain employs TRBV13 and TRBJ1-2; perhaps TRBD1 as D (6 bases). V was pared by 5 bases and J by 6 bases, with 19 bases between. The CDR3 length is 15 residues. Germline V gene lookup returns CDR1 PRHDT and CDR2 FYEKMQ (reference sequence). CDR3 nucleotides: TGTGCCAGCAGCCGTGGCCGGCAGGGGATTAATGGCTACACCTTC. Its protein is CASSRGRQGINGYTF. Full variable domain (outside the CDR3, taken from reference TRBV13 and TRBJ1-2): AAGVIQSPRHLIKEKRETATLKCYPIPRHDTVYWYQQGPGQDPQFLISFYEKMQSDKGSIPDRFSAQQFSDYHSELNMSSLELGDSALYFCASSRGRQGINGYTFGSGTRLTVV.

A remark on this clonotype: Germline and junction disagree at one end, which may indicate a read error. V usage is TRBV10-3 and J usage is TRBJ1-2, with D possibly being TRBD1 (6 bases). Germline CDR1 is ENHRY and CDR2 is SYGVKD. This CDR3 is built from 16 residues. The CDR3 is CASSESSGQLYEGYTF. Here the CDR3 DNA reads TGTGCCAGCAGTGAAAGTTCGGGACAACTATATGAGGGCTACACCTTC.

This clonotype occurred once. The chain uses TRBV7-9 and TRBJ1-5; maybe TRBD1 (6 bases). Germline assignment: CDR1 SEHNR and CDR2 FQNEAQ (reference sequence). This CDR3 spans 17 amino acids. V lost 1 base to trimming and J lost 5 bases, with 18 bases between them. CDR3 in amino acids: CASSLGTGAQRHQPQHF. In DNA form, the CDR3 reads TGTGCCAGCAGCTTAGGGACGGGGGCGCAAAGGCATCAGCCCCAGCATTTT.

The rearrangement uses TRBV12-3 or TRBV12-4 and TRBJ1-6, with D perhaps matching TRBD1 (6 bases). The V gene lost 5 bases and the J gene lost 10 bases, with 15 bases spanning the gap. CDR3 length: 14 amino acids. The CDR3 nucleotides read TGTGCCAGCAGTGGATACAGGGAAGGCTCACCCCTCCACTTT. This encodes CASSGYREGSPLHF.

This clonotype was seen at least ten times. V is TRBV29-1 and J is TRBJ1-3, with D hard to call. Germline V lookup: CDR1 SQVTM, CDR2 ANQGSEA. The CDR3 consists of 13 residues. V was shortened by 2 bases and J by 3 bases, with 8 bases between the two germline ends. The CDR3 spells CSVEYRFGNTIYF. The CDR3 DNA reads TGCAGCGTTGAATATCGATTTGGAAACACCATATATTTT.

As for this clonotype: Germline is not matched at one junction end, which may reflect a read error. This rearrangement joins TRBV15 to TRBJ2-2; 9 nucleotides match TRBD1. This CDR3 region has 12 residues. Germline lookup yields CDR1 LNHNV and CDR2 YYDKDF (reference sequence). The CDR3 DNA follows: TGTGCCACCAGCACCCGACAGGGGGGGCTGTTTTTT. It translates to CATSTRQGGLFF.

This clonotype was recorded a few times. The chain has TRBV7-2 and TRBJ1-2; no clear D. This CDR3 spans 15 amino acids. From germline, CDR1 is SGHTA and CDR2 FQGNSA. The ends were cut back, 2 bases at V and 2 bases at J, with 12 bases in the middle. The CDR3 bases are TGTGCCAGCAGCTTAAACCTAGGAGAAAACTATGGCTACACCTTC. It codes for CASSLNLGENYGYTF.

The chain has TRBV20-1 and TRBJ1-1, with a weak D call TRBD1 (6 bases). The CDR3 length is 14 residues. V lost 0 bases, J lost 4 bases, and 12 bases lay in between. Germline loops: CDR1 DFQATT, CDR2 SNEGSKA (reference sequence). CDR3 nucleotides: TGCAGTGCTAGAGATAACAGGGTATTCACTGAAGCTTTCTTT. Its protein product is CSARDNRVFTEAFF.

The V and J genes are TRBV25-1 and TRBJ2-5; 9 bases are a match to TRBD1. Germline lookup yields CDR1 MGHDK and CDR2 SYGVNS. The CDR3 contains 15 residues. V shed 3 bases and J 5 bases; nucleotides not matched to a gene: 7. The CDR3 region has the DNA TGTGCCAGCAGTGAGGACAGGGGTGGACGGGAGACCCAGTACTTC. Translation gives CASSEDRGGRETQYF.

The sample holds many counts of this clonotype. The chain is built from TRBV10-3 and TRBJ1-1; 8 bases are a match to TRBD1. CDR1 ENHRY and CDR2 SYGVKD come from the germline V gene. V shed 6 bases and J 3 bases; nucleotides not matched to a gene: 9. CDR3 size: 15 residues. The CDR3 DNA is TGTGCCATCAGGGACAGGGATGACCCTGACACTGAAGCTTTCTTT. Protein sequence: CAIRDRDDPDTEAFF.

The genes are TRBV9 and TRBJ1-1, with D uncertain. The V end lost 3 bases, the J end lost 6 bases, and 12 bases lay between the germline ends. The CDR3 loop spans 13 amino acids. CDR1 and CDR2 from the germline V gene are SGDLS and YYNGEE. The CDR3 protein is CASSAGDYAEAFF. The DNA of the CDR3 is TGTGCCAGCAGCGCCGGGGATTACGCTGAAGCTTTCTTT. The variable domain in full, with the rest retrieved from reference TRBV9 and TRBJ1-1, is DSGVTQTPKHLITATGQRVTLRCSPRSGDLSVYWYQQSLDQGLQFLIQYYNGEERAKGNILERFSAQQFPDLHSELNLSSLELGDSALYFCASSAGDYAEAFFGQGTRLTVV.

The sample holds a few counts of this clonotype. Because the CDR3 is missing its conserved closing phenylalanine or tryptophan, this is likely a read error. The DNA is omitted, as the CDR3 cannot be located on it reliably, and the CDR3 follows TCRdb's listing. The gene calls are TRBV20-1 and TRBJ2-7; the table assigns TRBD1, which was not confirmed against the DNA. With termini counted, the CDR3 has 8 amino acids. CDR1 is DFQATT, CDR2 SNEGSKA, per germline (reference sequence). CDR3: CSARDRTG.

The chain has TRBV20-1 and TRBJ2-7, with 12 bases aligning to TRBD1. The germline CDR1 and CDR2 sequences are DFQATT and SNEGSKA (reference sequence). The CDR3 totals 14 residues. V trimming: 1 base; J trimming: 5 bases; junction bases outside the gene matches: 3. CDR3 coding DNA: TGCAGTGCTAGAGTGGGACAGGGGGCCCACGAGCAGTACTTC. It encodes CSARVGQGAHEQYF.

The rearrangement joins TRBV9 to TRBJ1-2; D might be TRBD1 (5 bases). Germline values: CDR1 SGDLS, CDR2 YYNGEE. V was clipped by 4 bases and J by 4 bases, with 14 bases between them. CDR3 length: 14 residues. CDR3 nucleotide sequence: TGTGCCAGCAGCATAGGGACTAGCTCCTATGGCTACACCTTC. Its protein product is CASSIGTSSYGYTF.

This chain connects TRBV4-1 to TRBJ1-3, with D perhaps matching TRBD1 (6 bases). The V gene lost 1 base and the J gene lost 0 bases, with 13 bases spanning the gap. Germline V lookup: CDR1 MGHRA, CDR2 YSYEKL. The CDR3 loop spans 17 amino acids. The CDR3 bases are TGCGCCAGCAGCCAAGTAGGGACACTCAGCTCTGGAAACACCATATATTTT. Its translation: CASSQVGTLSSGNTIYF.

This clonotype was counted many times. The genes are TRBV20-1 and TRBJ1-5, with D possibly TRBD1 on 5 matching bases. The CDR3 length is 13 residues. Germline CDR1 and CDR2: DFQATT and SNEGSKA (reference sequence). Trimming left V 8 bases short and J 2 bases short, with 13 bases between. CDR3 sequence: CSSRERGNQPQHF. The DNA for the CDR3 is TGCAGTTCCAGGGAAAGAGGCAATCAGCCCCAGCATTTT.

The chain uses TRBV5-1 and TRBJ1-4; no reliable D call. The CDR3 is made up of 15 amino acids. Trimming took 4 bases from V and 3 from J, leaving 13 bases between them. Germline CDR1 SGHRS, CDR2 YFSETQ. CDR3 protein: CASSGPDLPNEKLFF. The CDR3 region has the DNA TGCGCCAGCAGCGGCCCGGATTTGCCTAATGAAAAACTGTTTTTT.

The rearrangement uses TRBV7-8 and TRBJ2-5, with TRBD1 matching 9 bases. This CDR3 comprises 15 residues. With V trimmed by 5 bases and J by 4 bases, 8 bases remained unmatched. The V gene's germline CDR1 is SGHVS and CDR2 FQNEAQ. The CDR3 bases are TGTGCCAGCAGCAGCTGGGGACAGGGAGGAGAGACCCAGTACTTC. It specifies CASSSWGQGGETQYF.

The rearrangement links TRBV25-1 to TRBJ2-7; 12 bases are shared with TRBD1. Germline V lookup: CDR1 MGHDK, CDR2 SYGVNS. This CDR3 contains 14 residues. The junction had 2 bases not matched to a gene; V was cut back by 6 bases and J by 2 bases. CDR3 nucleotides: TGTGCCAGCAGGGGGACAGGGGGCACCTACGAGCAGTACTTC. This gives the protein CASRGTGGTYEQYF.

This chain links TRBV7-9 with TRBJ1-1, with 7 bases lining up with TRBD1. J lost 11 bases, V lost 4 bases, and 7 bases had no gene match. Germline loops: CDR1 SEHNR, CDR2 FQNEAQ (reference sequence). This CDR3 contains 12 residues. The CDR3 bases are TGTGCCAGCAGCTCCCCCGGGACAGCGGCTTTCTTT. Translating gives CASSSPGTAAFF. The entire variable domain, with the rest obtained from reference TRBV7-9 and TRBJ1-1, is as follows: DTGVSQNPRHKITKRGQNVTFRCDPISEHNRLYWYRQTLGQGPEFLTYFQNEAQLEKSRLLSDRFSAERPKGSFSTLEIQRTEQGDSAMYLCASSSPGTAAFFGQGTRLTVV.

This clonotype was found a few times. This chain joins TRBV7-6 and TRBJ1-2, with D possibly TRBD1 on 6 matching bases. This CDR3 spans 17 amino acids. Germline CDR1 and CDR2: SGHVS and FNYEAQ. V lost 3 bases, J lost 2 bases, and 19 bases lay in between. The CDR3 protein is CASSLTGALGKNYGYTF. In nucleotides, the CDR3 is TGTGCCAGCAGCTTGACAGGAGCGTTAGGAAAAAACTATGGCTACACCTTC.